The T cell receptor (beta chain) under discussion was sequenced for a study of radiotherapy plus CTLA-4 blockade in lung cancer. About this clone itself: What it binds is not known.

The data were produced by immunoSEQ multiplex PCR, yet TCRdb's version contains in-frame clones alone and is incomplete. The sample shows around 70,000 clones, around 69% of them seen only once. Whole-study findings and limits: Clones derived from tumor TCRs expanded in blood after radiotherapy plus ipilimumab.

The input for sequencing was peripheral blood, taken from a patient treated with radiotherapy plus ipilimumab. This TCR derives from a human donor with non-small cell lung cancer whose response to radiotherapy plus ipilimumab could not be evaluated. Some clones in this sample may be carry-over from other donors' samples.

CDR3 sequence reads: CASSQGQGLYEQYF. Written as DNA, the CDR3 is TGCGCCAGCAGCCAGGGACAGGGCCTCTACGAGCAGTACTTC. The V gene is TRBV5-1, the J gene TRBJ2-7; 9 nucleotides line up with TRBD1. CDR1 SGHRS and CDR2 YFSETQ come from the germline V gene. J gave up 3 bases and V 4 bases, and 5 bases lay outside the gene matches. This CDR3 region has 14 residues.